This TCR beta chain was documented in a study of blood T cell repertoires in COVID-19. Germline assignment: CDR1 SGHAT and CDR2 FQNNGV. The CDR3 has 14 residues. Trimming took off 5 bases at V and 7 bases at J, with 15 bases between the two ends. In the study's own analysis: Using reference gene primer amplification, nucleated cell counts were estimated. The method was immunoSEQ multiplex PCR; TCRdb's version includes in-frame clones alone and lacks a portion of them. V, J and clone size are those of that table, while D and trimming were read from the DNA. The top ten hold 8.5% to 10% of the sample, which has roughly 260,000 clones, about 89% seen once.

This clonotype was obtained from a man aged 35-49 years who had recovered from COVID-19. V and J are TRBV11-2 and TRBJ2-1; weak D call: TRBD1 (6 bases). The sequencing input was peripheral blood. Here the CDR3 reads CASSADRIVNEQFF. CDR3 in DNA: TGTGCCAGCAGCGCAGACAGGATTGTGAATGAGCAGTTCTTC.